These T cell receptor beta chains were read from a single sample in a study of blood T cell repertoires in COVID-19. Sequenced by immunoSEQ multiplex PCR; TCRdb stores in-frame clones only, minus some. The sample has 130,000 or so clones; around 87% are singletons. Sequencing was performed on peripheral blood. These receptors were taken from a man between 65 and 85 years old with active or convalescent COVID-19. Both conserved end residues are trimmed from each CDR3. Clone sizes are given selectively: once, few, many, or a class where the clone is expanded.

J,V,size,CDR3
TRBJ2-7,TRBV2,-,ASSVVQQGTEQY
TRBJ2-7,TRBV12-1,-,ASSAGLTDPVYEQY
TRBJ2-2,TRBV7-2,-,ASSLKTATASANTGELF
TRBJ1-5,TRBV10-3,-,AISGQGAIIQPQH
TRBJ1-3,TRBV28,-,ASQQGNTIY
TRBJ2-1,TRBV4-2,-,ASSPSSSAGAENEQF
TRBJ1-1,TRBV19,-,ASSPRGRAEAF
TRBJ1-1,TRBV18,-,ASSSGARDPEAF
TRBJ1-4,TRBV5-1,-,ASSRGVMEINEKLF
TRBJ2-6,TRBV27,-,ASRRTHESSGANVLT
TRBJ1-5,TRBV3-1/TRBV3-2,-,ASSQDHSVNQPQH
TRBJ2-7,TRBV5-6,-,ASSQGAYQEQY
TRBJ2-1,TRBV7-9,-,AIGGARGSHNEQF
TRBJ2-2,TRBV5-6,-,ASSLGTPGELF
TRBJ2-1,TRBV7-6,-,ASSLSGNSYNEQF
TRBJ2-1,TRBV19,few,ASSDTGLLYNEQF
TRBJ1-4,TRBV3-1/TRBV3-2,-,ASSPQAKREKLF
TRBJ1-1,TRBV6-5,-,ASSRGQGFTEAF
TRBJ2-1,TRBV18,-,ASSPGTVADNEQF
TRBJ2-7,TRBV19,-,ASSRNRGHEQY
TRBJ2-3,TRBV13,-,ASSTGQAGSDTQY
TRBJ1-2,TRBV19,-,ASILGQGNYGYT
TRBJ2-7,TRBV11-3,few,ASSRLMSRVWHSYEQY
TRBJ2-7,TRBV12-3/TRBV12-4,-,ASRLAGTYEQY
TRBJ2-7,TRBV19,-,ASAEASGRSSYEQY
TRBJ2-5,TRBV7-2,-,ASSWTSGSGETQY